The rows below give T cell receptor beta chains drawn from one sample of a study of immune heterogeneity within non-small cell lung tumors. Using its own MiXCR run on the multiplex PCR reads, TCRdb lists one record per CDR3 protein. The sample has roughly 3,100 distinct CDR3 sequences, 30% to 45% seen once; the top ten hold about 15%. The sequenced sample was lung tumor tissue. All receptors derive from a man in his 70s with non-small cell lung cancer. The CDR3 runs from the conserved cysteine through the conserved F or W. The order of the fields is CDR3 protein, V gene, J gene, D gene, clone size. A D gene is named only where the DNA matches it firmly. Part of the rows lack a size; the others show once, few, many or a class for expanded clones.

CDR3 protein: CASSRPPTDTQYF; V gene: TRBV19; J gene: TRBJ2-3; D gene: .; clone size: .
CDR3 protein: CASSDRGQPQHF; V gene: TRBV6-1; J gene: TRBJ1-5; D gene: .; clone size: .
CDR3 protein: CASSLLGVNTEAFF; V gene: TRBV5-8; J gene: TRBJ1-1; D gene: .; clone size: few
CDR3 protein: CASSPGQGPTEAFF; V gene: TRBV11-3; J gene: TRBJ1-1; D gene: TRBD1; clone size: .
CDR3 protein: CAISEKIAKAGEQYF; V gene: TRBV10-3; J gene: TRBJ2-7; D gene: TRBD2; clone size: .
CDR3 protein: CASSYAEETQYF; V gene: TRBV6-5; J gene: TRBJ2-5; D gene: .; clone size: few
CDR3 protein: CASSYGPGFGEQYF; V gene: TRBV6-2/TRBV6-3; J gene: TRBJ2-7; D gene: .; clone size: .
CDR3 protein: CSARARTLNTEAFF; V gene: TRBV20-1; J gene: TRBJ1-1; D gene: .; clone size: large
CDR3 protein: CSAENKKTQYF; V gene: TRBV20-1; J gene: .; D gene: .; clone size: .
CDR3 protein: CASNENYPNEQFF; V gene: TRBV6-1; J gene: TRBJ2-1; D gene: .; clone size: .
CDR3 protein: CATSRGGDTQYF; V gene: TRBV12-3/TRBV12-4; J gene: TRBJ2-3; D gene: .; clone size: .
CDR3 protein: CSARAGEHGDEQYF; V gene: TRBV20-1; J gene: TRBJ2-7; D gene: TRBD2; clone size: .
CDR3 protein: CASSPTVGGGRDEQYF; V gene: TRBV4-1; J gene: TRBJ2-7; D gene: TRBD2; clone size: .
CDR3 protein: CASSSGGSMPDGYTF; V gene: TRBV12-3/TRBV12-4; J gene: TRBJ1-2; D gene: .; clone size: few
CDR3 protein: CAWRTGFGQALTDTQYF; V gene: TRBV30; J gene: TRBJ2-3; D gene: TRBD1; clone size: .
CDR3 protein: CASSFRLQETQYF; V gene: TRBV7-6; J gene: TRBJ2-5; D gene: .; clone size: .
CDR3 protein: CASSYIAGKAYEQYF; V gene: TRBV6-2/TRBV6-3; J gene: TRBJ2-7; D gene: TRBD2; clone size: .
CDR3 protein: CASSYGQGGYGYTF; V gene: TRBV27; J gene: TRBJ1-2; D gene: TRBD1; clone size: few
CDR3 protein: CASSPDAHSVGNIQYF; V gene: TRBV9; J gene: TRBJ2-4; D gene: .; clone size: few
CDR3 protein: CASSEALPTAASGNTIYF; V gene: TRBV2; J gene: TRBJ1-3; D gene: .; clone size: few
CDR3 protein: CVSSELPGWASEGYEQYF; V gene: TRBV6-1; J gene: TRBJ2-7; D gene: .; clone size: .
CDR3 protein: CASSPPSGGTEAFF; V gene: TRBV18; J gene: TRBJ1-1; D gene: .; clone size: .
CDR3 protein: CASSLAKGSGNTTYF; V gene: TRBV12-3/TRBV12-4; J gene: TRBJ1-3; D gene: .; clone size: .
CDR3 protein: CASSRTGVLYEQYF; V gene: TRBV18; J gene: TRBJ2-7; D gene: TRBD1; clone size: few
CDR3 protein: CASGGHGSYGYTF; V gene: TRBV6-1; J gene: TRBJ1-2; D gene: .; clone size: .
CDR3 protein: CSARTSGRGETQYF; V gene: TRBV20-1; J gene: TRBJ2-5; D gene: TRBD2; clone size: .